Listed here are 20 T cell receptor beta chains from one sample, sequenced in a study of graft-versus-host responses after intestinal transplantation. The protocol was immunoSEQ multiplex PCR, while the TCRdb copy is restricted to in-frame clones and leaves out a portion. The table lists under 85,000 clones, about 90% of them singletons. Their cognate antigens are unknown. The starting material was unstimulated CD8+ T cells sorted from spleen or lymph node cells, obtained before intestinal transplant. The receptors come from a human donor who received an intestinal transplant.

V usage is TRBV6-5 and J usage is TRBJ1-4; a possible D gene is TRBD1 (5 bases). In germline, CDR1 is MNHEY, CDR2 SVGAGI. The germline V and J ends were trimmed by 4 bases and 4 bases, with 10 bases remaining between them. CDR3 length: 14 residues. The CDR3 loop is CASSSGALNEKLFF. DNA for the CDR3: TGTGCCAGCAGTTCTGGGGCTCTTAATGAAAAACTGTTTTTT.

This chain links TRBV5-6 with TRBJ2-5, with TRBD1 identical over 7 bases. The CDR3 consists of 14 residues. The V gene's germline CDR1 is SGHDT and CDR2 YYEEEE. V shed 4 bases and J 5 bases; nucleotides not matched to a gene: 8. For the CDR3, the DNA is TGTGCCAGCAGCCCCAGACAGGGTGGGGAGACCCAGTACTTC. It translates to CASSPRQGGETQYF.

CDR3 residues: CSAGRMDTQYF. CDR3 in DNA: TGCAGTGCCGGGAGGATGGATACGCAGTATTTT. This chain joins TRBV20-1 and TRBJ2-3; 7 nucleotides match TRBD2. The CDR3 has 11 amino acids. The trim removed 6 bases at V and 6 bases at J, leaving 3 bases unmatched. The germline V gene encodes CDR1 DFQATT and CDR2 SNEGSKA (reference sequence).

The chain links TRBV9 to TRBJ2-2, with D maybe TRBD1 (5 bases). The ends were cut back, 4 bases at V and 6 bases at J, with 10 bases in the middle. CDR1 is SGDLS and CDR2 is YYNGEE in the germline V gene. The CDR3 consists of 13 residues. The CDR3 here is CASSLDMAGELFF. The CDR3 DNA reads as TGTGCCAGCAGCCTGGACATGGCCGGGGAGCTGTTTTTT.

The CDR3 sequence is CASAWDRTTYEQYF. The CDR3 region has the DNA TGCGCCAGCGCTTGGGACAGGACCACCTACGAGCAGTACTTC. This chain links TRBV4-1 with TRBJ2-7; 8 bases agree with TRBD1. CDR1 and CDR2 from the germline V gene are MGHRA and YSYEKL. The CDR3 extends over 14 amino acids. With V trimmed by 8 bases and J by 2 bases, 8 bases remained unmatched.

This chain links TRBV2 with TRBJ1-1, with no clear D. The CDR3 sequence is 15 residues long. From germline, CDR1 is SNHLY and CDR2 FYNNEI. V lost 0 bases and J 1 base, leaving 9 bases between the germline ends. The CDR3 region is CASSEALGGNTEAFF. DNA for the CDR3: TGTGCCAGCAGTGAAGCTCTTGGAGGGAACACTGAAGCTTTCTTT.

This chain connects TRBV13 to TRBJ2-1, with D possibly TRBD1 on 5 matching bases. The V end lost 6 bases, the J end lost 6 bases, and 15 bases lay between the germline ends. Per the germline V gene, CDR1 is PRHDT and CDR2 is FYEKMQ (reference sequence). The CDR3 is made up of 14 amino acids. The CDR3 DNA is TGTGCCAGCAGTCGAAGGGGCCGAGGCAATGAGCAGTTCTTC. Translating gives CASSRRGRGNEQFF.

The chain carries TRBV9 and TRBJ2-1, with 9 bases aligning to TRBD2. With 4 bases clipped from V and 4 bases from J, the junction kept 6 bases outside the gene matches. The CDR3 is made up of 15 amino acids. Looked up from germline, CDR1 is SGDLS and CDR2 is YYNGEE. The CDR3 loop is CASSLSGGSYNEQFF. The CDR3 DNA reads as TGTGCCAGCAGCCTCAGCGGGGGGTCTTACAATGAGCAGTTCTTC.

CDR3 in DNA: TGTGCCAGCAGTCCATCCTCTGGAAACACCATATATTTT. Its translation is CASSPSSGNTIYF. The chain is built from TRBV14 and TRBJ1-3; D ambiguous. Germline assignment: CDR1 SGHDN and CDR2 FVKESK. V lost 6 bases, J lost 0 bases, and 6 bases lay in between. The CDR3 sequence is 13 residues long.

This chain joins TRBV9 and TRBJ1-2, with TRBD1 matching over 7 bases. The CDR3 has 15 amino acids. The germline gives CDR1 SGDLS, CDR2 YYNGEE. V was clipped by 0 bases and J by 6 bases; unmatched bases: 8. The CDR3 protein is CASSVGQTGIDGYTF. CDR3 DNA: TGTGCCAGCAGCGTAGGTCAGACAGGGATTGATGGCTACACCTTC.

This clone was detected once. This sample also contains other DNA sequences that code for the same CDR3. The rearrangement links TRBV7-6 to TRBJ2-7; 7 nucleotides align to TRBD1. V lost 1 base and J lost 6; bases outside the gene matches: 12. The CDR3 length is 16 residues. The germline V gene encodes CDR1 SGHVS and CDR2 FNYEAQ. Here the CDR3 DNA reads TGTGCCAGCAGCTTAGGGGAGACAGGGCCCCAAGGCGAGCAGTACTTC. It translates to CASSLGETGPQGEQYF.

This chain uses TRBV5-6 with TRBJ2-5; TRBD2 matches at 7 bases. The end of the DNA aligns better with TRBJ2-7, so the J call may be wrong. Germline V gene lookup returns CDR1 SGHDT and CDR2 YYEEEE. This CDR3 is 15 amino acids long. CDR3 protein: CASSSLLAGPYEQYF. The CDR3 DNA sequence: TGTGCCAGCAGCTCCCTCTTAGCGGGCCCCTACGAGCAGTACTTC.

The chain uses TRBV10-2 and TRBJ1-3; D uncertain. The CDR3 extends over 16 amino acids. Germline lookup yields CDR1 WSHSY and CDR2 SAAADI. The germline V and J ends were trimmed by 3 bases and 0 bases, with 12 bases remaining between them. CDR3 in amino acids: CASSDRMGVSGNTIYF. The CDR3 coding sequence is TGCGCCAGCAGTGACCGGATGGGAGTCTCTGGAAACACCATATATTTT.

The rearrangement joins TRBV9 to TRBJ2-7, with 11 bases that match TRBD2. CDR1 SGDLS and CDR2 YYNGEE come from the germline V gene. V was pared by 0 bases and J by 7 bases, with 3 bases of the junction left unmatched. This CDR3 has 14 amino acids. For the CDR3, the DNA is TGTGCCAGCAGCGTAGGTCTAGCGGGGGGTGAGCAGTACTTC. Translating gives CASSVGLAGGEQYF.

This chain uses TRBV7-6 with TRBJ2-5, with 7 bases identical to TRBD1. This CDR3 comprises 15 residues. J was trimmed by 0 bases and V by 4 bases; bases with no gene match: 5. Germline V gene sequence: CDR1 SGHVS, CDR2 FNYEAQ. The DNA of the CDR3 is TGTGCCAGCAGCTCCACCACAGGGGACCAAGAGACCCAGTACTTC. Its protein is CASSSTTGDQETQYF.

The V gene is TRBV5-4, the J gene TRBJ2-3; D gene unclear. The CDR3 totals 14 residues. Germline V CDR1 and CDR2: SGHNT, YYREEE (reference sequence). The V end was cut by 0 bases, the J end by 4 bases, with 9 bases between. The CDR3 loop is CASSLEVAADTQYF. The DNA of the CDR3 is TGTGCCAGCAGCTTGGAGGTAGCCGCAGATACGCAGTATTTT.

The chain employs TRBV9 and TRBJ2-7; 11 bases are shared with TRBD2. This CDR3 has 14 amino acids. With 5 bases clipped from V and 3 bases from J, the junction kept 4 bases outside the gene matches. Per the germline V gene, CDR1 is SGDLS and CDR2 is YYNGEE. In nucleotides, the CDR3 is TGTGCCAGCAGTGCTAGCGGGGGGAGCTACGAGCAGTACTTC. This sequence encodes CASSASGGSYEQYF.

The chain carries TRBV12-5 and TRBJ2-2; D uncertain. V was trimmed by 2 bases and J by 4 bases, leaving 5 bases between them. CDR1 is LGHNT, CDR2 FRNRAP, per germline. This CDR3 region has 13 residues. CDR3 nucleotides: TGTGCTAGTGGTTTGTTAGTCACCGGGGAGCTGTTTTTT. Residues: CASGLLVTGELFF. Together with reference TRBV12-5 and TRBJ2-2, the CDR3 gives the full variable domain: DARVTQTPRHKVTEMGQEVTMRCQPILGHNTVFWYRQTMMQGLELLAYFRNRAPLDDSGMPKDRFSAEMPDATLATLKIQPSEPRDSAVYFCASGLLVTGELFFGEGSRLTVL.

The count of this clone is one. This chain joins TRBV19 and TRBJ2-4, with D possibly being TRBD2 (6 bases). Trimming pared 1 base from V and 8 bases from J, leaving 18 bases between. Germline CDR1 LNHDA, CDR2 SQIVND (reference sequence). The CDR3 spans 16 residues. The CDR3 is CASSIGAGEGEDIQYF. CDR3 DNA: TGTGCCAGTAGTATAGGAGCCGGGGAAGGGGAGGACATTCAGTACTTC.

The chain couples TRBV5-6 to TRBJ1-1; D unclear. The V gene lost 7 bases and the J gene lost 8 bases, with 21 bases spanning the gap. There are 14 residues in the CDR3. Germline CDR1 and CDR2: SGHDT and YYEEEE. CDR3 loop: CASGEGVLEEEAFF. The DNA for the CDR3 is TGTGCCAGCGGGGAGGGCGTGTTGGAGGAAGAAGCTTTCTTT.